The 28 T cell receptor beta chains below were found in one sample sequenced in a study of tumor-infiltrating lymphocytes in primary liver carcinoma. Making TCR beta cDNA involved around 540 ng total RNA and a constant-region primer. Slightly modified ARM-PCR, run as three nested multiplex PCR rounds, produced the TCR beta libraries. With TRBV1-TRBV30 forward primers and a C-beta reverse primer, the first two PCR rounds were run for around 11 cycles each. Via MiXCR, TCRdb re-called the multiplex PCR reads, giving one row per CDR3 protein. This table has around 330,000 distinct CDR3 sequences, roughly three fifths appearing once. Unsorted whole blood supplied the RNA, and germline DNA was extracted too. Sequenced sample: peripheral blood. The receptors come from a woman aged 25 to 39 with primary liver carcinoma and hepatitis B virus infection.

This clonotype was counted only a few times. The chain employs TRBV29-1 and TRBJ2-1, with D perhaps matching TRBD1 (6 bases). CDR3 length: 19 residues. Per the germline V gene, CDR1 is SQVTM and CDR2 is ANQGSEA. The V end was cut by 0 bases, the J end by 3 bases, with 24 bases between. This CDR3 reads CSVEDGSPTGFFSYNEQFF. The CDR3 DNA follows: TGCAGCGTTGAAGATGGATCCCCTACAGGGTTCTTCAGCTACAATGAGCAGTTCTTC.

The gene calls are TRBV6-2 or TRBV6-3 and TRBJ1-1; D not resolved. V was trimmed by 0 bases and J by 0 bases, leaving 11 bases between them. The germline V gene encodes CDR1 MNHEY and CDR2 SVGEGT. The CDR3 is made up of 16 amino acids. The CDR3, as DNA: TGTGCCAGCAGTTACTCGGGTGGACGGTTGAACACTGAAGCTTTCTTT. This codes for CASSYSGGRLNTEAFF.

This clonotype was seen only once. Given a much more abundant clone one base away, this may be a read error. V usage is TRBV6-1 and J usage is TRBJ2-5; 13 positions match TRBD2. This CDR3 region has 14 residues. CDR1 and CDR2 from the germline V gene are MNHNS and SASEGT. The CDR3 here is CVSSVGLAGKTQYF. The CDR3 region has the DNA TGTGTCAGCAGTGTGGGACTAGCGGGAAAGACCCAGTACTTC.

This clonotype was seen many times. This chain links TRBV12-3 or TRBV12-4 with TRBJ2-7; D uncertain. Trimming removed 5 bases at V and 3 bases at J, with 14 bases between. The CDR3 has 14 amino acids. The CDR3 spells CASSATSSVYEQYF. CDR3 sequence (DNA): TGTGCCAGCAGTGCCACTTCGTCGGTCTACGAGCAGTACTTC.

This clonotype was recorded at least ten times. V gene TRBV28 combines with J gene TRBJ2-2; TRBD1 matches at 11 bases. The CDR3 is made up of 16 amino acids. The junction had 5 bases not matched to a gene; V was cut back by 4 bases and J by 4 bases. Germline CDR1 and CDR2: MDHEN and SYDVKM. The CDR3 is CASSWTGGGRTGELFF. CDR3 bases: TGTGCCAGCAGTTGGACAGGGGGCGGACGCACCGGGGAGCTGTTTTTT.

As for this clonotype: This may be a read error: a much more frequent sequence differs by one nucleotide. V usage is TRBV6-5 and J usage is TRBJ2-6; D might be TRBD2 (5 bases). The CDR3 contains 19 residues. Germline V lookup: CDR1 MNHEY, CDR2 SVGAGI. CDR3 sequence reads: CASSSVKPGLSSGVNVLTF. In nucleotides, the CDR3 is TGTGCCAGCAGTTCGGTGAAGCCCGGACTCTCCTCTGGGGTCAACGTCCTGACTTTC.

Comment on this clonotype: This may be a read error: a much more frequent sequence differs by one nucleotide. CDR3 protein: CASNVIGLAAGELFF. The CDR3 nucleotides read TGTGCCAGCAATGTCATAGGGCTAGCAGCCGGGGAGCTGTTTTTT. The rearrangement joins TRBV6-5 to TRBJ2-2, with D maybe TRBD2 (5 bases). The V and J ends lost 7 bases and 6 bases respectively, with 18 bases between them. This CDR3 is 15 amino acids long. Germline V gene lookup returns CDR1 MNHEY and CDR2 SVGAGI.

This clonotype was counted a few times. A much more abundant neighbour one base away suggests this may be a read error. This chain joins TRBV29-1 and TRBJ2-1; D not certain. The CDR3 extends over 11 amino acids. Per the germline V gene, CDR1 is SQVTM and CDR2 is ANQGSEA. In DNA, the CDR3 is TGCAGCGTTAGACGGTCGGATGAGCAGATCTTC. Protein sequence: CSVRRSDEQIF.

Concerning this clonotype itself: At one end the junction does not follow the germline gene, possibly because of a read error. V is TRBV5-4 and J is TRBJ2-1, with D perhaps TRBD2 (6 bases). The CDR3 covers 14 residues. CDR1 and CDR2 (germline): SGHNT, YYREEE (reference sequence). The CDR3 region is CASSLGLSPGEQLF. The CDR3 bases are TGTGCCAGCAGCCTGGGACTCTCCCCGGGTGAGCAGCTCTTC.

This clonotype has only a few counts. The junction departs from germline at one end; a sequencing error may be responsible. This rearrangement joins TRBV5-5 to TRBJ2-1; D assignment may be TRBD1 or TRBD2 (5 bases each). Germline CDR1 and CDR2: SGHKS and YYEKEE (reference sequence). The length of the CDR3 is 14 residues. CDR3 coding DNA: TGTGCCAGCAGCTTTGGGAGACGGGACGATGAGAAGTTCTTC. This gives the protein CASSFGRRDDEKFF.

This clonotype was found a few times. The rearrangement uses TRBV30 and TRBJ2-6; either TRBD1 or TRBD2 may fit D (6 bases each). V lost 2 bases to trimming and J lost 0 bases, with 8 bases between them. Germline V gene lookup returns CDR1 GTSNPN and CDR2 SVGIG (reference sequence). The CDR3 has 15 amino acids. The CDR3, as DNA: TGTGCCTGGAGTAGGGGGGTCTCTGGGGCCAACGTCCTGACTTTC. Amino acid sequence: CAWSRGVSGANVLTF. The full variable domain, in which reference TRBV30 and TRBJ2-6 provide the parts outside the CDR3, is SQTIHQWPATLVQPVGSPLSLECTVEGTSNPNLYWYRQAAGRGLQLLFYSVGIGQISSEVPQNLSASRPQDRQFILSSKKLLLSDSGFYLCAWSRGVSGANVLTFGAGSRLTVL.

A word on this clonotype: Sequence at one end of the junction differs from germline and may be a read error. The chain joins TRBV12-3 or TRBV12-4 to TRBJ2-7; 8 positions agree with TRBD1. The length of the CDR3 is 15 residues. CDR3 sequence (DNA): TGTGTCAGCAGTCCCCCGGGACAGGTGAACTACGAGCAGTACTTC. This gives the protein CVSSPPGQVNYEQYF.

CDR3 DNA sequence: TGCGCCAGCAGCCAAGAGGAATACAGGGCTCAAGAGACCCAGTACTTC. Protein: CASSQEEYRAQETQYF. The chain has TRBV4-1 and TRBJ2-5, with D maybe TRBD1 (6 bases). CDR3 size: 16 residues. Germline V gene lookup returns CDR1 MGHRA and CDR2 YSYEKL. V gave up 0 bases and J gave up 2 bases, with 13 bases separating them.

Concerning this clonotype itself: The DNA is omitted, as the CDR3 cannot be located on it reliably, and the CDR3 follows TCRdb's listing. This chain connects TRBV28 to TRBJ1-5. The germline V gene encodes CDR1 MDHEN and CDR2 SYDVKM. Inclusive of both ends, the CDR3 amounts to 17 amino acids. The CDR3 reads CASSSSTRMRGDQPQHF.

Of note for this clonotype: No conserved phenylalanine or tryptophan is present at the end of the CDR3, so a read error is the likely explanation. This rearrangement joins TRBV7-9 to TRBJ2-3, with 10 positions matching TRBD2. From germline, CDR1 is SEHNR and CDR2 FQNEAQ (reference sequence). Trimming took 4 bases from V and 3 from J; bases not matched to a gene: 4. The CDR3 contains 15 residues. The CDR3 region is CASSSLAGATDTQYY. In DNA, the CDR3 is TGTGCCAGCAGCTCTCTAGCGGGAGCAACAGATACGCAGTATTAT.

This clonotype has only a few counts. The rearrangement uses TRBV28 and TRBJ1-6; perhaps TRBD1 as D (5 bases). This CDR3 has 14 amino acids. The germline V gene has CDR1 MDHEN and CDR2 SYDVKM. The V end lost 3 bases, the J end lost 7 bases, and 10 bases lay between the germline ends. The CDR3 reads CASSFWEGNSPLHF. The DNA of the CDR3 is TGTGCCAGCAGTTTCTGGGAGGGGAATTCACCCCTCCACTTT. Filled out from reference TRBV28 and TRBJ1-6, the complete variable domain reads DVKVTQSSRYLVKRTGEKVFLECVQDMDHENMFWYRQDPGLGLRLIYFSYDVKMKEKGDIPEGYSVSREKKERFSLILESASTNQTSMYLCASSFWEGNSPLHFGNGTRLTVT.

The chain combines TRBV6-5 with TRBJ1-6, with a possible D match to TRBD1 (6 bases). The V gene's germline CDR1 is MNHEY and CDR2 SVGAGI. V lost 5 bases to trimming and J lost 10 bases, with 18 bases between them. The CDR3 has 15 amino acids. The CDR3 DNA reads TGTGCCAGCAGTCTTGAGGGGGGGATATCCTCACCCCTCCACTTT. Its translation: CASSLEGGISSPLHF.

This clonotype has only a few counts. This chain uses TRBV12-3 or TRBV12-4 with TRBJ1-5; no clear D. The CDR3 sequence is 15 residues long. V was clipped by 0 bases and J by 4 bases, with 10 bases between them. The CDR3 loop is CASSLAAVGNQPQHF. CDR3 coding DNA: TGTGCCAGCAGTTTAGCGGCCGTGGGAAATCAGCCCCAGCATTTT.

The chain has TRBV30 and TRBJ1-2; no reliable D call. From germline, CDR1 is GTSNPN and CDR2 SVGIG (reference sequence). The germline V and J ends were trimmed by 4 bases and 4 bases, with 19 bases remaining between them. This CDR3 is built from 15 residues. The CDR3 nucleotides are TGTGCCTGGAACAAACTATTAAGGGCCGCCTATGGCTACACCTTC. It translates to CAWNKLLRAAYGYTF.

This clonotype has a count of ten or more. The V call is TRBV11-2, the J call TRBJ1-1; D perhaps matches TRBD1 (5 bases). Per germline, CDR1 SGHAT and CDR2 FQNNGV. The length of the CDR3 is 13 residues. V dropped 3 bases and J dropped 5 bases, with 10 bases sitting between them. CDR3 in amino acids: CASSFWAGTEAFF. CDR3 DNA sequence: TGTGCCAGCAGCTTCTGGGCAGGGACTGAAGCTTTCTTT.

This clonotype was observed once. J is TRBJ2-3 and V is TRBV11-2, with TRBD2 matching over 9 bases. The CDR3 loop spans 16 amino acids. From germline, CDR1 is SGHAT and CDR2 FQNNGV. In DNA form, the CDR3 reads TGTGTCATCAGCTTGAAGGCGGGAGGGCTGACAGATACGCAGTATTTT. Protein: CVISLKAGGLTDTQYF.

The gene calls are TRBV29-1 and TRBJ2-7; TRBD2 matches at 7 bases. The CDR3 spans 16 residues. CDR1 is SQVTM and CDR2 is ANQGSEA in the germline V gene. V was pared by 6 bases and J by 6 bases, with 20 bases of the junction left unmatched. The CDR3 bases are TGCAGCGTGACCCCGACTAGCTTGGGTGTTGAGTGCGAGCAGTACTTC. Its protein product is CSVTPTSLGVECEQYF.

This clonotype was seen ten or more times. This chain uses TRBV6-6 with TRBJ1-2; D ambiguous. Germline CDR1 and CDR2: MNHNY and SVGAGI (reference sequence). The CDR3 runs 13 residues. V lost 7 bases, J lost 4 bases, and 13 bases lay in between. CDR3 amino acids: CASTLTNGYGYTF. The CDR3 nucleotides read TGTGCCAGCACGCTGACGAACGGCTATGGCTACACCTTC.

Concerning this clonotype: One end of the junction does not line up with germline, which may come from a read error. J is TRBJ2-3 and V is TRBV12-3 or TRBV12-4; TRBD1 aligns across 7 bases. This CDR3 region has 16 residues. The CDR3 spells CASRPDPGQLTDMQYF. Here the CDR3 DNA reads TGTGCCAGCAGACCAGATCCGGGACAGCTCACAGATATGCAGTATTTT.

The chain couples TRBV11-2 to TRBJ2-1; no definite D call. The V end was cut by 6 bases, the J end by 9 bases, with 12 bases between. The CDR3 runs to 12 residues. CDR1 SGHAT and CDR2 FQNNGV come from the germline V gene. The CDR3 protein is CASSAEIREQFF. Written as DNA, the CDR3 is TGTGCCAGCAGTGCCGAGATACGTGAGCAGTTCTTC. The variable domain in full, with the rest retrieved from reference TRBV11-2 and TRBJ2-1, is EAGVAQSPRYKIIEKRQSVAFWCNPISGHATLYWYQQILGQGPKLLIQFQNNGVVDDSQLPKDRFSAERLKGVDSTLKIQPAKLEDSAVYLCASSAEIREQFFGPGTRLTVL.

This clonotype has a count of ten or more. The V gene is TRBV6-5, the J gene TRBJ2-3, with 13 bases aligning to TRBD2. CDR3 length: 16 residues. Losses at the gene ends were 6 bases for V and 6 bases for J; bases not matched to a gene: 9. Germline lookup yields CDR1 MNHEY and CDR2 SVGAGI. The CDR3 DNA reads TGTGCCAGCAGACACACTAGCGGGAGGGCCGGGGATACGCAGTATTTT. Protein sequence: CASRHTSGRAGDTQYF.

The chain recombines TRBV12-5 with TRBJ2-1; tentative D call: TRBD2 (5 bases). The CDR3 consists of 15 residues. The V gene lost 1 base and the J gene lost 7 bases, with 14 bases spanning the gap. From germline, CDR1 is LGHNT and CDR2 FRNRAP. The CDR3 DNA reads TGTGCTAGTGGTTTGGGTCTACTAGAAATTAATGAGCAGTTCTTC. Its translation: CASGLGLLEINEQFF.

Concerning this clonotype: Sequence at one end of the junction differs from germline and may be a read error. The chain recombines TRBV4-3 with TRBJ2-2, with a tentative D call TRBD2 (6 bases). The germline V gene has CDR1 LGHNA and CDR2 YSLEER. This CDR3 has 13 residues. This CDR3 is CASSQDRDGGLFF. CDR3 DNA sequence: TGCGCCAGCAGCCAAGATAGGGACGGGGGGCTGTTTTTT.